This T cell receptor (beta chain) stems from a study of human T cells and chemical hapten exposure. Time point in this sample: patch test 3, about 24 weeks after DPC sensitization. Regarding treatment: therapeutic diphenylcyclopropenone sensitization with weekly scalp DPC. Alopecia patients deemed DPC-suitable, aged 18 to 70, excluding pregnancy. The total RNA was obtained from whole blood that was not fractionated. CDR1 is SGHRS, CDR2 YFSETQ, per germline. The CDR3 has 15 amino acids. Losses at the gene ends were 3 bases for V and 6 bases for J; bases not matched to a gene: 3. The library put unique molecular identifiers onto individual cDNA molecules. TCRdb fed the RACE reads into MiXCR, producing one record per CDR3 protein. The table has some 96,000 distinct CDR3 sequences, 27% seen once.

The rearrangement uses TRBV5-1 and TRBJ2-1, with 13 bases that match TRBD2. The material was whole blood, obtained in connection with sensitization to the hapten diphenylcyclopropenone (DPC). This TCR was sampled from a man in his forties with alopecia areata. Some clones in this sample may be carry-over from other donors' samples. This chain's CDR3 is CASSSRTSGSNEQFF. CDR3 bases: TGCGCCAGCAGCTCTCGGACTAGCGGGAGCAATGAGCAGTTCTTC.